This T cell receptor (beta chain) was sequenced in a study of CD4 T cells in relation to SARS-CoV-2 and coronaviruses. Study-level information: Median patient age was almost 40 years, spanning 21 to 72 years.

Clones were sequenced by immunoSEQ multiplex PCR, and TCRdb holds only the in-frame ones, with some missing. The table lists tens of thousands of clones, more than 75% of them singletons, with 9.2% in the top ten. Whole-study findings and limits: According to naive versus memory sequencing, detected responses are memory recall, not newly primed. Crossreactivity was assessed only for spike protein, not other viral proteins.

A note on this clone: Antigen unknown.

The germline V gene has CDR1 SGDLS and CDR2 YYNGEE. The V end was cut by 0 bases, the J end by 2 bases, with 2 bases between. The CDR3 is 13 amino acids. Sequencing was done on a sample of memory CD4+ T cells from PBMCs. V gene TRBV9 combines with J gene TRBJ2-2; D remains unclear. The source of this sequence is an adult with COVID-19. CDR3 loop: CASSVENTGELFF. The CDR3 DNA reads TGTGCCAGCAGCGTAGAAAACACCGGGGAGCTGTTTTTT.